The subject of this entry is one T cell receptor (beta chain). Deletions cut 0 bases from V and 8 bases from J, with 19 bases between. The CDR3 contains 17 residues. Germline assignment: CDR1 MGHRA and CDR2 YSYEKL. The data were produced by immunoSEQ multiplex PCR, yet TCRdb's version contains in-frame clones alone and is incomplete. The data contain some 41,000 clones, approximately 91% of them singletons. This entry is derived from a study of T cell changes during pregnancy in multiple sclerosis. This sequence was found in a female donor with multiple sclerosis, enrolled in a pregnancy study. The V gene is TRBV4-1, the J gene TRBJ1-4; D is undetermined. The sample consisted of PBMCs (not recorded whether the cells were cultured). This chain's CDR3 is CASSQESSGVFGEKLFF. CDR3 DNA sequence: TGCGCCAGCAGCCAAGAATCTAGCGGGGTGTTTGGGGAAAAACTGTTTTTT.